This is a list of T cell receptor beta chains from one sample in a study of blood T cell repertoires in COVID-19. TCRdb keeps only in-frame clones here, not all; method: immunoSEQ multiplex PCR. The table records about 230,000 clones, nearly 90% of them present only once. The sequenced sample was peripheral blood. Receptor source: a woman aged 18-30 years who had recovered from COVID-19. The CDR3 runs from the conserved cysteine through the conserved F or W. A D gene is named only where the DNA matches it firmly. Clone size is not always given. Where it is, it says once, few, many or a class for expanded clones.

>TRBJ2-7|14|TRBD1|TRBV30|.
TGTGCCTGGAGTGGGGGGACAGGCGCCTACGAGCAGTACTTC
CAWSGGTGAYEQYF
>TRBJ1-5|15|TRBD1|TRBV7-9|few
TGTGCCAGCAGCTCGACAGGGGGCCGAAATCAGCCCCAGCATTTT
CASSSTGGRNQPQHF
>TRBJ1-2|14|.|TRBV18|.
TGTGCCAGCTCACCACCTAACAGCTTTTATGGCTACACCTTC
CASSPPNSFYGYTF
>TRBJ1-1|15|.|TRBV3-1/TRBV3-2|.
TGTGCCAGCAGCCAAGACATAATACAGAACACTGAAGCTTTCTTT
CASSQDIIQNTEAFF
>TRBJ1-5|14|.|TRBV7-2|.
TGTGCCAGCAGCTTAACAATGAAAGGAGATTCCCAGCATTTT
CASSLTMKGDSQHF
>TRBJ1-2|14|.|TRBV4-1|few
TGCGCCAGCAGCCAAGATGTAGGAGGGAATGGCTACACCTTC
CASSQDVGGNGYTF
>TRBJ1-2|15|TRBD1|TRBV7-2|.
TGTGCCAGCAGCTCGTCGAGACAGGGGTTCCGGGGCTACACCTTC
CASSSSRQGFRGYTF
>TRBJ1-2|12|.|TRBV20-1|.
TGCAGTGCTAGTCGGAGGGGAGATGGCTACACCTTC
CSASRRGDGYTF
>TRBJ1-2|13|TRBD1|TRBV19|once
TGTGCCAGTAGTCAAGACAGGGGAGGCGGCTACACCTTC
CASSQDRGGGYTF
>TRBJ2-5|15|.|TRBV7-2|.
TGTGCCAGCAGCTTATTCAGGGGTGCTCAAGAGACCCAGTACTTC
CASSLFRGAQETQYF